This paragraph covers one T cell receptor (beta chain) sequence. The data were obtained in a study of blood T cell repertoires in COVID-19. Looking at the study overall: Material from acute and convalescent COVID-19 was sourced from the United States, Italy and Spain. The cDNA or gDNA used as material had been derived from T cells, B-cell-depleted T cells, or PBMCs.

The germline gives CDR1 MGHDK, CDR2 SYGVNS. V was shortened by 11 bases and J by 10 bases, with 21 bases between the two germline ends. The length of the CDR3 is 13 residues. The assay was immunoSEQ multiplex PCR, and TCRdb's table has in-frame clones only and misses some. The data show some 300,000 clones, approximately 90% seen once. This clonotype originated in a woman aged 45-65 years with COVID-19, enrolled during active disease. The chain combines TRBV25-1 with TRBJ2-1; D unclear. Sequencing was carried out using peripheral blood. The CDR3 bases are TGTGCCGTAGGAAACATGAGTAGAGGCGAGCAGTTCTTC. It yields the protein CAVGNMSRGEQFF.